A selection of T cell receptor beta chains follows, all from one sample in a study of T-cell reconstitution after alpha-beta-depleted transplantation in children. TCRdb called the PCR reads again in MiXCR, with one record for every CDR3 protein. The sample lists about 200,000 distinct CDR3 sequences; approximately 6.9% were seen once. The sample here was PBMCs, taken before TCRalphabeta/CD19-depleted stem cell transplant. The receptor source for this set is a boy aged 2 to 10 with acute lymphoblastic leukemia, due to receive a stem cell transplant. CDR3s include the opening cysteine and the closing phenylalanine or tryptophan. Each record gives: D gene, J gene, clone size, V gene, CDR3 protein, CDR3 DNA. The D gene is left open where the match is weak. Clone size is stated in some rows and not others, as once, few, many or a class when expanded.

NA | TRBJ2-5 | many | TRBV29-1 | CSGRTGAETQYF | TGCAGCGGTAGAACCGGGGCAGAGACCCAGTACTTC
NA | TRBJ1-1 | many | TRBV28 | CASSLSSLNAANTEAFF | TGTGCCAGCAGTTTAAGTTCACTCAACGCGGCGAACACTGAAGCTTTCTTT
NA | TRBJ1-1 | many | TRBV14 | CASSQVITVEAFF | TGTGCCAGCAGCCAAGTAATAACAGTTGAAGCTTTCTTT
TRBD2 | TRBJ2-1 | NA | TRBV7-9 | CASSTGDYGEQFF | TGTGCCAGCAGCACCGGGGACTACGGTGAGCAGTTCTTC
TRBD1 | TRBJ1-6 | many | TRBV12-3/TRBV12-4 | CASSPGTDFNSPLHF | TGTGCCAGCAGTCCGGGGACAGATTTTAATTCACCCCTCCACTTT
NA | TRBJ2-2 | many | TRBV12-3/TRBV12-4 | CASNEGPNTGELFF | TGTGCCAGCAATGAGGGACCGAACACCGGGGAGCTGTTTTTT
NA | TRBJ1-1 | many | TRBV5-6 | CASSLVGRGGTEAFF | TGTGCCAGCAGCTTGGTTGGCAGGGGAGGAACTGAAGCTTTCTTT
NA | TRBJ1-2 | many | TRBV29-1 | CSAEATDYGYTF | TGCAGCGCCGAGGCGACAGACTATGGCTACACCTTC
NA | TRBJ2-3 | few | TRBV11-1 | CASSPLRPVGAHVPRAQYF | TGTGCCAGCAGCCCCCTTCGGCCTGTGGGGGCCCACGTTCCAAGAGCGCAGTATTTT
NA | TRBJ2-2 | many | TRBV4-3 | CASSQDPQLVNTGELFF | TGCGCCAGCAGCCAAGACCCCCAGCTCGTTAACACCGGGGAGCTGTTTTTT